This entry concerns a single T cell receptor (beta chain). This record belongs to a study of blood T cell repertoires in COVID-19. TCRdb's table, derived via immunoSEQ multiplex PCR, lists solely in-frame clones and lacks some. The table shows hundreds of thousands of clones, with 85% occurring only once. Germline CDR1 KGHDR, CDR2 SFDVKD. V lost 7 bases, J lost 1 base, and 7 bases stayed unmatched. The CDR3 covers 18 residues. The chain uses TRBV24-1 and TRBJ2-1; 15 bases are a match to TRBD2. This TCR derives from a woman between 45 and 65 years old with active or convalescent COVID-19. Sequences were obtained from peripheral blood. CDR3 nucleotide sequence: TGTGCCACCAGCGGACTAGCGGGAGGGCCGTTTTCCTACAATGAGCAGTTCTTC. Its translation is CATSGLAGGPFSYNEQFF.